A selection of T cell receptor beta chains follows, all from one sample in a study of cytomegalovirus exposure and HLA in healthy donors. The repertoire was sequenced with immunoSEQ multiplex PCR; TCRdb's copy has only in-frame clones and lacks some. Counted here are some 190,000 clones, 83% occurring once; the ten biggest clones make up over 1.5%. Material: PBMCs. All receptors derive from a middle-aged man in good health and CMV-seropositive. Each CDR3 is given with its conserved first and last residue. D genes are given only for firm matches. Where a row states a size, it is once, few, many or the class of an expanded clone; other rows omit it.

>TRBD1|.|TRBJ1-1|TRBV7-3
TGTGCCAGCAGCGTAAGAGGGGGCGGCACTGAAGCTTTCTTT
CASSVRGGGTEAFF
>.|.|TRBJ2-3|TRBV15
TGTGCCACCAGCAGAGTCAGAGATACGCAGTATTTT
CATSRVRDTQYF
>.|.|TRBJ2-7|TRBV2
TGTGCCAGCAGTGAGACTGCCTACGAGCAGTACTTC
CASSETAYEQYF
>.|.|TRBJ1-1|TRBV4-1
TGCGCCAGCAGCCAAGATCCGAGTGACACTGAAGCTTTCTTT
CASSQDPSDTEAFF
>TRBD2|.|TRBJ2-5|TRBV14
TGTGCCAGCAGCCCCACATGGCGAGTAGCGGGACCTCGGGGGACCCAGTACTTC
CASSPTWRVAGPRGTQYF
>.|.|TRBJ2-7|TRBV4-3
TGCGCCAGCAGCCAAGATCCCGTCGGGAGCCTCGATGAGCAGTACTTC
CASSQDPVGSLDEQYF
>.|.|TRBJ2-3|TRBV7-7
TGTGCTAGCAGCTTAGTAGACTCAGATACGCAGTATTTT
CASSLVDSDTQYF
>TRBD1|.|TRBJ1-2|TRBV5-6
TGTGCCAGCAGCTTGGGAGGGACAGGGGACTATGGCTACACCTTC
CASSLGGTGDYGYTF
>.|.|TRBJ1-1|TRBV7-9
TGTGCCAGCAGCTTTATCGGCACTGAAGCTTTCTTT
CASSFIGTEAFF
>.|.|TRBJ1-2|TRBV9
TGTGCCAGCAGCGAGAGGGCCGACGGCATCTATGGCTACACCTTC
CASSERADGIYGYTF
>.|once|TRBJ2-5|TRBV7-2
TGTGCCAGCAGCTTGATAGGGGCAGAGACCCAGTACTTC
CASSLIGAETQYF
>TRBD1|.|TRBJ2-5|TRBV28
TGTGCCAGCAGTACTATGGGGACAGCAGAAGAGACCCAGTACTTC
CASSTMGTAEETQYF
>TRBD1|.|TRBJ2-7|TRBV30
TGTGCCTTGGGACAGCTCTACGAGCAGTACTTC
CALGQLYEQYF
>.|.|TRBJ2-7|TRBV27
TGTGCCAGCGGTAAACAGGGAAGATACGAGCAGTACTTC
CASGKQGRYEQYF
>TRBD1|.|TRBJ1-1|TRBV5-8
TGTGCCAGCAGTTCAGGGGGATCTGAAGCTTTCTTT
CASSSGGSEAFF
>.|.|TRBJ2-2|TRBV5-4
TGTGCCAGCAGCTTGGGGGGTCGTAGCGTGAGCACCGGGGAGCTGTTTTTT
CASSLGGRSVSTGELFF
>.|.|TRBJ1-1|TRBV29-1
TGCAGCGTTCGGACCCTCGGAGGCACTGAAGCTTTCTTT
CSVRTLGGTEAFF
>TRBD1|.|TRBJ2-7|TRBV28
TGTGCCAGCAGCCAGGGACAGTCGAGAACCTACGAGCAGTACTTC
CASSQGQSRTYEQYF
>.|.|TRBJ1-6|TRBV28
TGTGCCAGCAGGCTCGGGGGGTATTCACCCCTCCACTTT
CASRLGGYSPLHF
>TRBD1|few|TRBJ1-1|TRBV6-5
TGTGCCAGCATCGGACAGGGGTGGATCACTGAAGCTTTCTTT
CASIGQGWITEAFF
>TRBD1|.|TRBJ2-3|TRBV9
TGTGCCAGCAGCGCTCGACAGGGGAGCACAGATACGCAGTATTTT
CASSARQGSTDTQYF
>TRBD2|.|TRBJ2-5|TRBV7-2
TGTGCCAGCGGTAGTTTAGCGGGAGGGGCCCAGTACTTC
CASGSLAGGAQYF
>TRBD1|.|TRBJ1-1|TRBV14
TGTGCCAGCAGCCAAATAGGGGGCGGCGTTGGAGCTTTCTTT
CASSQIGGGVGAFF
>.|.|TRBJ2-1|TRBV12-5
TGTGCTAGTGGTTTGGGTGGCAGTGACAATGAGCAGTTCTTC
CASGLGGSDNEQFF
>TRBD1|few|TRBJ1-4|TRBV11-2
TGTGCCAGCAGCCGGGGACAGAATGAAAAACTGTTTTTT
CASSRGQNEKLFF
>TRBD2|once|TRBJ2-2|TRBV7-7
TGTGCTAGCAGCCCCCGGACTAGCGGGAGCCCCGGGGAGCTGTTTTTT
CASSPRTSGSPGELFF
>.|.|TRBJ1-2|TRBV5-1
TGCGCCAGCAGCTTGCCAGGGGTGAGGTCTGGCTACACCTTC
CASSLPGVRSGYTF
>.|.|TRBJ2-5|TRBV18
TGTGCCAGCTCACCGAACTCAAAAGAGACCCAGTACTTC
CASSPNSKETQYF
>TRBD1|once|TRBJ2-7|TRBV2
TGTGCCAGCAACCCGGGACAGGGGACGGAGCAGTACTTC
CASNPGQGTEQYF
>.|few|TRBJ1-1|TRBV14
TGTGCCAGCGGTAAGCGGGGCGCCATGAACACTGAAGCTTTCTTT
CASGKRGAMNTEAFF
>TRBD2|.|TRBJ2-3|TRBV27
TGTGCCAGCCGGAGGACTAGCGGGGGCACAGATACGCAGTATTTT
CASRRTSGGTDTQYF
>.|.|TRBJ1-1|TRBV6-1
TGTGCCAGCGTTTTAGGGGGGGTGAACACTGAAGCTTTCTTT
CASVLGGVNTEAFF